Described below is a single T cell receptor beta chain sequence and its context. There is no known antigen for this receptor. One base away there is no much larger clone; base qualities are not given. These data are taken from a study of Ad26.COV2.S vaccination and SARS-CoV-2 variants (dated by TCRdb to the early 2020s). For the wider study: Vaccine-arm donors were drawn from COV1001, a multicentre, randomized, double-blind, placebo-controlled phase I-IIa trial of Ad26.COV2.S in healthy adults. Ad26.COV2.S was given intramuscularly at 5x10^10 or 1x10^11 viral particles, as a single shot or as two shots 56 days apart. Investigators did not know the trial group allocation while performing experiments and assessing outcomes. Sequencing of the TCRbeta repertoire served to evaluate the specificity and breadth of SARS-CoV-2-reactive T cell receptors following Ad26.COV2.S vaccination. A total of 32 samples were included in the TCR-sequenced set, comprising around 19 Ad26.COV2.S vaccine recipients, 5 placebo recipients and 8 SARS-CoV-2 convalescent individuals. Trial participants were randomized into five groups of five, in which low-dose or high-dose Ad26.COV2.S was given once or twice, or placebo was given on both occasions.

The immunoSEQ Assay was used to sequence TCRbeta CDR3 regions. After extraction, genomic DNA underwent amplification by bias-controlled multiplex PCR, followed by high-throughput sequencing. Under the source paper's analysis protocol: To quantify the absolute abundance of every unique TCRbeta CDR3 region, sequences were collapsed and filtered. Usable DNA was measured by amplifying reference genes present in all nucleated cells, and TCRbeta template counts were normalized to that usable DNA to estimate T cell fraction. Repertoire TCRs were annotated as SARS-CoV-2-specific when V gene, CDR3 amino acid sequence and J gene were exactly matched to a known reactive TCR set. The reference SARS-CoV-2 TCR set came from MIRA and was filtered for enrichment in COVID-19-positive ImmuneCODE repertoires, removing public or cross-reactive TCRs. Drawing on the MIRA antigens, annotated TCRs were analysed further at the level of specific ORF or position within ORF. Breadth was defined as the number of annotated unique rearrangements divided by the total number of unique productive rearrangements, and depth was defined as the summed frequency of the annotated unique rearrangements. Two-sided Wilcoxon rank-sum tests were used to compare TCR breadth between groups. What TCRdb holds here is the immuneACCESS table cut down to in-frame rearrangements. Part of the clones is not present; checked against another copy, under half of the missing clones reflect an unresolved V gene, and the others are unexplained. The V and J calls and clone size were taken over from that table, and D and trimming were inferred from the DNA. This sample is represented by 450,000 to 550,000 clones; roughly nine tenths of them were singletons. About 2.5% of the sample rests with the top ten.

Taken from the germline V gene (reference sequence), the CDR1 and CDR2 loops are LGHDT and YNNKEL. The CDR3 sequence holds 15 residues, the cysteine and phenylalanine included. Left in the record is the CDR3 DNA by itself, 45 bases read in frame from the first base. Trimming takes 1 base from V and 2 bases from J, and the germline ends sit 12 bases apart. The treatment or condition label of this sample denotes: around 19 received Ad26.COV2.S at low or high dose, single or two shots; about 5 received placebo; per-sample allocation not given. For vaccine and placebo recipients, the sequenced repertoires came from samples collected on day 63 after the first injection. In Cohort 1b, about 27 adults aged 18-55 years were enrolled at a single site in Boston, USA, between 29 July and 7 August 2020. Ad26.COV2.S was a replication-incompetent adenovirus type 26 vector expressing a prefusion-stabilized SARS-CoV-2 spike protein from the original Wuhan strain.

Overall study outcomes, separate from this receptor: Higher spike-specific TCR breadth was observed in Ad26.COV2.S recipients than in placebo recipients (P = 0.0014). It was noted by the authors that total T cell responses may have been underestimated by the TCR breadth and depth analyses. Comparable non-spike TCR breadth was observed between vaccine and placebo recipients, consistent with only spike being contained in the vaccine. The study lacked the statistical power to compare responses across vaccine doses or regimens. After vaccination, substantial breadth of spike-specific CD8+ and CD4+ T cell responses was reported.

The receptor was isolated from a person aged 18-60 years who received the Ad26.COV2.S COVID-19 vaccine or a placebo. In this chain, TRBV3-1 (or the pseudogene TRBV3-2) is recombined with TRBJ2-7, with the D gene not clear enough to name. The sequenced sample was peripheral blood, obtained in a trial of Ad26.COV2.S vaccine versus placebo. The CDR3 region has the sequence CASSQVGPATYEQYF. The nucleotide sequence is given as TGTGCCAGCAGCCAAGTTGGGCCAGCTACCTACGAGCAGTACTTC.